Each of the 2 T cell receptor beta chains below was sequenced from the same sample in a study of cytomegalovirus exposure and HLA in healthy donors. 13 Jbeta primers and 60 Vbeta primers were used for the PCR. Profiled with immunoSEQ multiplex PCR; TCRdb holds only in-frame clones, not every one. The sample records some 130,000 clones, roughly 8.8% being singletons. The sequencing sample was made of PBMCs. The receptors come from a middle-aged woman in good health and CMV-seropositive.

Note on this clone: Additional DNA sequences in this sample encode the identical CDR3. The rearrangement links TRBV27 to TRBJ1-5, with a tentative D call TRBD1 (6 bases). The CDR3 consists of 16 residues. From germline, CDR1 is MNHEY and CDR2 SMNVEV (reference sequence). V was pared by 5 bases and J by 2 bases, with 16 bases between. This chain's CDR3 is CASSHGRGVGNQPQHF. CDR3 sequence (DNA): TGTGCCAGCAGTCATGGCAGGGGAGTTGGCAATCAGCCCCAGCATTTT.

Only a few counts were recorded for this clone. CDR3 sequence (DNA): TGTGCCAGCAGCGGGGAGCGGGGGGTCTCCACAGATACGCAGTATTTT. Its protein is CASSGERGVSTDTQYF. This chain links TRBV5-4 with TRBJ2-3; 9 bases are a match to TRBD2. The CDR3 has 16 residues. After removal of 4 bases from V and 2 bases from J, the junction contained 8 bases not matched to a gene. Germline CDR1 SGHNT, CDR2 YYREEE (reference sequence).